This TCR beta chain was recovered during a study of shared clonotypes between healthy human individuals. About the research overall: Each donor's CD4 naive and CD4 memory cells filled three plates apiece, CD8 naive two, and CD8 memory one.

Remarks on this clone: Antigen: not known.

Trimming took off 8 bases at V and 2 bases at J, with 13 bases between the two ends. Germline CDR1 reads MNHEY; CDR2 reads SMNVEV (reference sequence). The CDR3 is 13 amino acids. Deep-level settings were used for running the assay. The method was immunoSEQ multiplex PCR; TCRdb's version includes in-frame clones alone and lacks a portion of them. The sample yields roughly 1.4 million clones, just under 99% seen once. Study results and limitations: Clonotype sharing among donors, it was expected, would be affected by sequencing depth. When naive CD4 clonotypes were compared across a few donors, approximately 4.9% were shared.

The chain couples TRBV27 to TRBJ2-7; D is ambiguous. Input material: naive CD4+ T cells sorted from blood. The sample's subset: CD45RA+ positively selected. The source is a man younger than 45 in good health. Here the CDR3 reads CASAWQATYEQYF. The CDR3, as DNA: TGTGCCAGCGCGTGGCAGGCGACCTACGAGCAGTACTTC.